The text below deals with one T cell receptor beta chain. Per the original methods: Counts of nucleated cells, estimated from reference gene primer amplification, were obtained. Sequenced by immunoSEQ multiplex PCR; TCRdb stores in-frame clones only, minus some. The D gene and trimming were derived from the DNA, and the V and J assignments and clone size from that table. Of 250,000 to 350,000 clones listed, around 90% are singletons. These data originate in a study of blood T cell repertoires in COVID-19. Study-level background: T cells, B-cell-depleted T cells, or PBMCs provided the cDNA or gDNA that served as material.

Trimming removed 4 bases from V and 8 bases from J, with 30 bases in between. The CDR3 contains 19 residues. The germline V gene encodes CDR1 MNHEY and CDR2 SVGEGT. The rearrangement joins TRBV6-2 or TRBV6-3 to TRBJ2-1; the D gene is possibly TRBD1 (6 bases). The TCR originated in a woman in her forties or fifties with COVID-19, enrolled during active disease. Sample: peripheral blood. Here the CDR3 reads CASSSPSWGPSSSFHEQFF. In DNA, the CDR3 is TGTGCCAGCAGTTCCCCTTCATGGGGGCCCTCTAGCAGTTTCCATGAGCAGTTCTTC.